This T cell receptor beta chain appears in the sequencing data of a study of cytomegalovirus exposure and HLA in healthy donors. Broader study findings: The majority of CMV-associated TCR beta chains were reported as apparently HLA-restricted in a later analysis.

PCR primers comprised 60 Vbeta and 13 Jbeta primers. Libraries were prepared by immunoSEQ multiplex PCR; TCRdb keeps only in-frame clonotypes and omits some of them. The sample holds roughly 130,000 clones; around 85% are singletons and the top ten take about 1.8%. Comments on this clone: Its antigen is as yet unknown.

Sample: PBMCs. The receptor was derived from a boy aged 5-17 years in good health and CMV-seronegative.

As DNA, the CDR3 is TGTGCCAGCACCTCTACGGGGGGGAACACTGAAGCTTTCTTT. The encoded protein is CASTSTGGNTEAFF. This rearrangement joins TRBV5-4 to TRBJ1-1, with D possibly TRBD1 on 5 matching bases. From germline, CDR1 is SGHNT and CDR2 YYREEE (reference sequence). V was trimmed by 6 bases and J by 1 base, leaving 13 bases between them. The CDR3 has 14 amino acids.